Presented here are 6 T cell receptor beta chains from one specimen sequenced in a study of OX40 agonist ivuxolimab in advanced cancers. Sequencing used immunoSEQ multiplex PCR; TCRdb keeps in-frame clones, though not all of them. In the table there are about 58,000 clones, less than 90% of which are singletons. The sequences come from CD4+ or CD8+ T cells sorted from blood, collected in a trial of the OX40 agonist ivuxolimab. Receptor source: an adult with an advanced solid tumor such as melanoma, head and neck, liver or kidney cancer.

This rearrangement joins TRBV27 to TRBJ2-1, with a tentative D call TRBD2 (5 bases). Trimming left V 0 bases short and J 8 bases short, with 17 bases between. In germline, CDR1 is MNHEY, CDR2 SMNVEV (reference sequence). The CDR3 is 16 amino acids. The CDR3 sequence: CASSLSGAALMDEQFF. CDR3 bases: TGTGCCAGCAGTTTATCTGGAGCGGCCCTAATGGATGAGCAGTTCTTC.

The rearrangement joins TRBV7-3 to TRBJ2-7, with D hard to call. Trimming removed 6 bases from V and 7 bases from J, with 16 bases in between. Germline assignment: CDR1 SGHTA and CDR2 FQGTGA. The CDR3 covers 13 residues. The CDR3 reads CASSLLHLREQYF. The CDR3, as DNA: TGTGCCAGCAGTTTACTTCATCTACGAGAGCAGTACTTC.

The chain is built from TRBV25-1 and TRBJ2-3, with TRBD2 matching 7 bases. The CDR3 runs 14 residues. V lost 4 bases to trimming and J lost 0 bases; unmatched junction nucleotides: 1. Germline-derived CDR1 and CDR2 are MGHDK and SYGVNS. In nucleotides, the CDR3 is TGTGCCAGCAGTGGGGGACTAAGCACAGATACGCAGTATTTT. This translates into CASSGGLSTDTQYF.

The V and J genes are TRBV27 and TRBJ1-4, with D perhaps matching TRBD1 (6 bases). Trimming removed 8 bases at V and 10 bases at J, with 23 bases between. From germline, CDR1 is MNHEY and CDR2 SMNVEV (reference sequence). This CDR3 comprises 15 residues. The CDR3 DNA reads TGTGCCAGCTCCCCGGGGCGGGGGCTGGCGGGAAAACTGTTTTTT. It is translated as CASSPGRGLAGKLFF.

This chain links TRBV7-6 with TRBJ1-3; 11 bases fit TRBD1. The germline CDR1 and CDR2 sequences are SGHVS and FNYEAQ. The CDR3 runs 17 residues. Trimming removed 3 bases from V and 3 bases from J; junction bases left unmatched: 7. The CDR3 is CASSFYGQGAGGNTIYF. CDR3 coding DNA: TGTGCCAGCAGCTTTTATGGACAGGGGGCTGGTGGAAACACCATATATTTT.

The genes are TRBV7-9 and TRBJ2-7; 13 bases agree with TRBD2. CDR3 length equals 15 residues. Trimming cost V 5 bases and J 7 bases; bases outside gene matches: 8. Looked up from germline, CDR1 is SEHNR and CDR2 is FQNEAQ (reference sequence). CDR3 coding DNA: TGTGCCAGCAGCGTCCCGGGACTAGCGGGGAGTGAGCAGTACTTC. Its translation: CASSVPGLAGSEQYF.